This TCR beta chain was captured by sequencing in a study of CD8+ T cells in alopecia areata. General study results and limits: Numerous clones, expanded in lesions, remained in scalp and blood during tofacitinib. The study found tofacitinib significantly decreased scalp clonality and expanded CD8+ clones among the top 100.

This clone was detected a few times. Its target is unknown. This CDR3 contains 13 residues. V lost 3 bases and J lost 4, with 11 bases in between. CDR1 and CDR2 (germline): SQVTM, ANQGSEA. RNA was extracted and reverse transcribed into cDNA as the sequencing template. Data came from immunoSEQ multiplex PCR; TCRdb stores just in-frame clones and leaves some out. The sample has about 76,000 clones, around 30% seen once. Treatment in this sample: oral pan-JAK inhibitor, 5-10 mg twice daily. Peripheral blood samples and lesional scalp punch biopsies were obtained from alopecia areata patients. This rearrangement joins TRBV29-1 to TRBJ2-3, with no clear D. This sequence was found in a human donor with alopecia areata. The starting material was CD8+ T cells sorted from blood, obtained at week 4, from a patient treated with tofacitinib. CDR3 coding DNA: TGCAGCGTTGATGGGCAATCCGCAGATACGCAGTATTTT. Encoded protein: CSVDGQSADTQYF.